These 28 T cell receptor beta chains originate from one sample sequenced in a study of CD8+ T cells in alopecia areata. The sequencing template was cDNA reverse transcribed from extracted RNA. TCRdb keeps only in-frame clones here, not all; method: immunoSEQ multiplex PCR. The sample lists about 200,000 clones, roughly 60% seen once, with 0.85% to 1.3% in the top ten. Treatment in this sample: oral pan-JAK inhibitor, 5-10 mg twice daily. The sample here was CD4+ T cells sorted from blood, taken at week 24, from a patient treated with tofacitinib. Receptors were obtained from a human donor with alopecia areata.

V and J are TRBV6-6 and TRBJ1-2; D gene ambiguous. Germline V gene lookup returns CDR1 MNHNY and CDR2 SVGAGI (reference sequence). V gave up 7 bases and J gave up 1 base, with 10 bases separating them. CDR3 length equals 13 residues. The CDR3 spells CASTLGINYGYTF. The DNA of the CDR3 is TGTGCCAGCACCCTTGGCATTAACTATGGCTACACCTTC.

The chain uses TRBV2 and TRBJ1-5; the match to TRBD1 covers 7 bases. The CDR3 is 14 amino acids. With V trimmed by 6 bases and J by 0 bases, 2 bases remained unmatched. In germline, CDR1 is SNHLY, CDR2 FYNNEI. CDR3 sequence (DNA): TGTGCCAGCAGAACAGGGGTTAGCAATCAGCCCCAGCATTTT. It specifies CASRTGVSNQPQHF.

Many counts were recorded for this clone. Here the CDR3 DNA reads TGTGCCAGTACCCCTCAAACGGGGGCGAGCAATCAGCCCCAGCATTTT. This translates into CASTPQTGASNQPQHF. This chain links TRBV19 with TRBJ1-5, with D possibly being TRBD1 (6 bases). Per germline, CDR1 LNHDA and CDR2 SQIVND (reference sequence). V lost 7 bases, J lost 1 base, and 17 bases lay in between. This CDR3 has 16 amino acids.

This chain connects TRBV5-1 to TRBJ1-2; TRBD1 might be the D (6 bases). The V end was cut by 5 bases, the J end by 6 bases, with 8 bases between. Germline CDR1 and CDR2: SGHRS and YFSETQ. This CDR3 contains 11 residues. The CDR3 region has the DNA TGCGCCAGCAGAGAGGGGGATGGCTACACCTTC. Amino acid sequence: CASREGDGYTF. The full variable domain, its missing parts supplied by reference TRBV5-1 and TRBJ1-2, is KAGVTQTPRYLIKTRGQQVTLSCSPISGHRSVSWYQQTPGQGLQFLFEYFSETQRNKGNFPGRFSGRQFSNSRSEMNVSTLELGDSALYLCASREGDGYTFGSGTRLTVV.

The CDR3 region has the DNA TGTGCCAGCAGCTTAGGTGATTGGCAGGGGAAAACCCTCCACTTT. It specifies CASSLGDWQGKTLHF. The chain joins TRBV7-2 to TRBJ1-6; perhaps TRBD1 as D (6 bases). The germline V gene encodes CDR1 SGHTA and CDR2 FQGNSA. V dropped 1 base and J dropped 14 bases, with 18 bases sitting between them. The CDR3 covers 15 residues.

In this sample, this clone turned up a few times. At one boundary the junction diverges from the germline segment, which might be a read error. This CDR3 is CAISESNRDTDTQYF. CDR3 nucleotide sequence: TGTGCCATCAGCGAGTCAAACAGAGACACAGATACGCAGTATTTT. The chain is built from TRBV10-3 and TRBJ2-3; no definite D call. The CDR3 loop spans 15 amino acids. Looked up from germline, CDR1 is ENHRY and CDR2 is SYGVKD.

This clone is termed medium-sized (0.01 to 0.1%). The chain uses TRBV11-2 and TRBJ2-4; D call uncertain. The CDR3 sequence is 13 residues long. V lost 2 bases, J lost 7 bases, and 9 bases lay in between. Germline CDR1 SGHAT, CDR2 FQNNGV. The CDR3 sequence is CASSLTVMNIQYF. CDR3 DNA sequence: TGTGCCAGCAGCTTAACAGTTATGAACATTCAGTACTTC. Based on the CDR3 plus reference TRBV11-2 and TRBJ2-4, the full variable domain is EAGVAQSPRYKIIEKRQSVAFWCNPISGHATLYWYQQILGQGPKLLIQFQNNGVVDDSQLPKDRFSAERLKGVDSTLKIQPAKLEDSAVYLCASSLTVMNIQYFGAGTRLSVL.

The V call is TRBV25-1, the J call TRBJ1-1, with D tentatively TRBD1 (6 bases). The CDR3 sequence is 14 residues long. V lost 6 bases and J lost 1, with 12 bases in between. CDR1 is MGHDK, CDR2 SYGVNS, per germline. The CDR3 reads CASRYPGQNTEAFF. CDR3 DNA sequence: TGTGCCAGCAGATACCCGGGACAGAACACTGAAGCTTTCTTT.

This clone was recorded a few times. The rearrangement links TRBV7-9 to TRBJ2-3; D might be TRBD1 (6 bases). The CDR3 contains 14 residues. Trimming removed 7 bases from V and 1 base from J, with 12 bases in between. The germline V gene has CDR1 SEHNR and CDR2 FQNEAQ (reference sequence). The CDR3 here is CASNKGQRTDTQYF. As DNA, the CDR3 is TGTGCCAGCAACAAAGGACAGCGCACAGATACGCAGTATTTT.

The chain is built from TRBV5-6 and TRBJ1-2; 11 bases agree with TRBD1. V shed 3 bases, J shed 4 bases, and the junction held 2 bases outside the gene matches. The CDR3 extends over 14 amino acids. CDR1 and CDR2 from the germline V gene are SGHDT and YYEEEE. CDR3 nucleotide sequence: TGTGCCAGCAGCTGGGACAGGGGGTCCTATGGCTACACCTTC. It encodes CASSWDRGSYGYTF.

The chain carries TRBV29-1 and TRBJ2-7; D remains ambiguous. Deletions cut 4 bases from V and 4 bases from J, with 14 bases between. Germline V gene lookup returns CDR1 SQVTM and CDR2 ANQGSEA. The CDR3 runs to 13 residues. CDR3 nucleotide sequence: TGCAGCGTTGCTCTGCCGCTGAGGTACGAGCAGTACTTC. Translated, it gives CSVALPLRYEQYF.

This clone was observed a handful of times. The gene calls are TRBV28 and TRBJ1-6, with 10 bases fitting TRBD1. Losses at the gene ends were 8 bases for V and 11 bases for J; bases not matched to a gene: 15. Germline V gene sequence: CDR1 MDHEN, CDR2 SYDVKM. CDR3 length equals 16 residues. The CDR3: CASGTGERVVGTPLHF. The DNA of the CDR3 is TGTGCCAGCGGGACAGGGGAAAGGGTAGTCGGAACACCCCTCCACTTT.

This chain uses TRBV7-9 with TRBJ1-5; D perhaps matches TRBD1 (5 bases). CDR1 is SEHNR, CDR2 FQNEAQ, per germline (reference sequence). The CDR3 runs to 17 residues. The V gene lost 2 bases and the J gene lost 7 bases, with 21 bases spanning the gap. The CDR3 nucleotides read TGTGCCAGCAGCTTATTTGTTGCTTCAGGGAAGTCCCAGCCCCAGCATTTT. Translating gives CASSLFVASGKSQPQHF.

The rearrangement joins TRBV29-1 to TRBJ2-1; 8 bases agree with TRBD1. This CDR3 contains 14 residues. Germline assignment: CDR1 SQVTM and CDR2 ANQGSEA. V gave up 6 bases and J gave up 0 bases; unmatched junction bases: 4. The CDR3 loop is CSVNRGNSYNEQFF. The CDR3 nucleotides read TGCAGCGTAAACAGGGGGAACTCCTACAATGAGCAGTTCTTC.

This chain uses TRBV29-1 with TRBJ1-2; D is undetermined. CDR1 is SQVTM, CDR2 ANQGSEA, per germline. This CDR3 is built from 11 residues. V was trimmed by 4 bases and J by 8 bases, leaving 11 bases between them. The CDR3 is CSVVIGEGYTF. The DNA of the CDR3 is TGCAGCGTTGTAATCGGGGAAGGCTACACCTTC.

This chain connects TRBV2 to TRBJ1-1, with D possibly matching TRBD1 (6 bases). V lost 8 bases, J lost 6 bases, and 16 bases lay in between. The CDR3 contains 13 residues. The germline V gene encodes CDR1 SNHLY and CDR2 FYNNEI. The CDR3 nucleotides read TGTGCCAGCCTTATTACAGGGAAGGCTGAAGCTTTCTTT. Protein sequence: CASLITGKAEAFF.

The V call is TRBV5-6, the J call TRBJ1-4; D remains unclear. The CDR3 is made up of 14 amino acids. Germline V gives CDR1 SGHDT, CDR2 YYEEEE. V was pared by 4 bases and J by 5 bases, with 12 bases between. CDR3 nucleotide sequence: TGTGCCAGCAGCGTATATTCGGAAAATGAAAAACTGTTTTTT. Protein: CASSVYSENEKLFF. The full variable domain, completed using reference TRBV5-6 and TRBJ1-4, is DAGVTQSPTHLIKTRGQQVTLRCSPKSGHDTVSWYQQALGQGPQFIFQYYEEEERQRGNFPDRFSGHQFPNYSSELNVNALLLGDSALYLCASSVYSENEKLFFGSGTQLSVL.

This rearrangement joins TRBV29-1 to TRBJ1-5, with D possibly being TRBD1 (5 bases). V lost 6 bases to trimming and J lost 3 bases, with 12 bases between them. The CDR3 covers 13 residues. Looked up from germline, CDR1 is SQVTM and CDR2 is ANQGSEA. CDR3 sequence (DNA): TGCAGCGTGGGGGACGACCACAATCAGCCCCAGCATTTT. Its translation is CSVGDDHNQPQHF.

The J gene is TRBJ2-3, the V gene TRBV7-2, with 10 bases fitting TRBD2. The CDR3 totals 15 residues. Germline V lookup: CDR1 SGHTA, CDR2 FQGNSA. V lost 2 bases to trimming and J lost 3 bases; unmatched junction nucleotides: 2. The CDR3 nucleotides read TGTGCCAGCAGCTTAACTAGCGGGGCTACAGATACGCAGTATTTT. It specifies CASSLTSGATDTQYF.

J is TRBJ2-5 and V is TRBV11-2; 9 nucleotides align to TRBD1. CDR3 length equals 15 residues. Germline values: CDR1 SGHAT, CDR2 FQNNGV. J was trimmed by 3 bases and V by 5 bases; bases with no gene match: 7. The CDR3 region is CASSPGDREKETQYF. The CDR3 DNA reads TGTGCCAGCAGCCCTGGGGACAGGGAAAAAGAGACCCAGTACTTC.

This clone came up a few times. The genes are TRBV29-1 and TRBJ1-1; D is perhaps TRBD1 (6 bases). The CDR3 covers 13 residues. CDR1 and CDR2 from the germline V gene are SQVTM and ANQGSEA. The CDR3 here is CSTTGYMNTEAFF. Here the CDR3 DNA reads TGCAGTACTACAGGGTACATGAACACTGAAGCTTTCTTT.

This clone was seen a few times. This rearrangement joins TRBV14 to TRBJ2-3; perhaps TRBD2 as D (5 bases). The germline gives CDR1 SGHDN, CDR2 FVKESK. The CDR3 totals 15 residues. Trimming stripped 2 bases from V and 4 bases from J, with 13 bases between. The CDR3 bases are TGTGCCAGCAGCCAACTTCAGACTAATGCAGATACGCAGTATTTT. It codes for CASSQLQTNADTQYF.

This sequence joins TRBV29-1 and TRBJ1-5; 9 nucleotides agree with TRBD1. The germline V gene encodes CDR1 SQVTM and CDR2 ANQGSEA. Losses at the gene ends were 6 bases for V and 6 bases for J; bases not matched to a gene: 3. The CDR3 length is 12 residues. CDR3 DNA sequence: TGCAGCGTGGGGACAGGGTCTCAGCCCCAGCATTTT. Translated: CSVGTGSQPQHF. Using reference TRBV29-1 and TRBJ1-5 for the parts outside the CDR3, the full variable domain is SAVISQKPSRDICQRGTSLTIQCQVDSQVTMMFWYRQQPGQSLTLIATANQGSEATYESGFVIDKFPISRPNLTFSTLTVSNMSPEDSSIYLCSVGTGSQPQHFGDGTRLSIL.

The chain combines TRBV10-2 with TRBJ1-1; D is uncertain. The CDR3 extends over 13 amino acids. CDR1 WSHSY and CDR2 SAAADI come from the germline V gene. V was clipped by 5 bases and J by 0 bases, with 7 bases between them. Here the CDR3 DNA reads TGCGCCAGCAGTACGGGCATGAACACTGAAGCTTTCTTT. This translates into CASSTGMNTEAFF.

A few counts support this clone. The chain uses TRBV25-1 and TRBJ2-2; the match to TRBD2 covers 7 bases. The junction had 9 bases not matched to a gene; V was cut back by 5 bases and J by 6 bases. CDR3 length: 15 amino acids. Germline V gene data show CDR1 as MGHDK and CDR2 as SYGVNS. The CDR3 bases are TGTGCCAGCAGTAGCGGGATGATCATCGCCGGGGAGCTGTTTTTT. This sequence encodes CASSSGMIIAGELFF.

V usage is TRBV5-5 and J usage is TRBJ2-3, with D perhaps TRBD2 (5 bases). The V gene lost 4 bases and the J gene lost 0 bases, with 15 bases spanning the gap. CDR3 length: 16 amino acids. From germline, CDR1 is SGHKS and CDR2 YYEKEE (reference sequence). DNA of the CDR3: TGTGCCAGCAGCCAAGGTTTCGAGCGGAGCACAGATACGCAGTATTTT. Translation: CASSQGFERSTDTQYF. Looking up the rest from reference TRBV5-5 and TRBJ2-3 gives the full variable domain: DAGVTQSPTHLIKTRGQQVTLRCSPISGHKSVSWYQQVLGQGPQFIFQYYEKEERGRGNFPDRFSARQFPNYSSELNVNALLLGDSALYLCASSQGFERSTDTQYFGPGTRLTVL.

The CDR3 region has the DNA TGCAGCGTTGATTTCGGGGTGGGTCAGCCCCAGCATTTT. Its translation is CSVDFGVGQPQHF. The chain uses TRBV29-1 and TRBJ1-5; no firm D call. In germline, CDR1 is SQVTM, CDR2 ANQGSEA. Trimming took off 3 bases at V and 6 bases at J, with 12 bases between the two ends. The CDR3 loop spans 13 amino acids.

The V call is TRBV13, the J call TRBJ1-6; 9 bases map to TRBD1. CDR1 and CDR2 (germline): PRHDT, FYEKMQ (reference sequence). The trim removed 7 bases at V and 5 bases at J, leaving 6 bases unmatched. The CDR3 runs to 15 residues. CDR3 DNA sequence: TGTGCCAGCAACATCGGGACAGGGCATAATTCACCCCTCCACTTT. The encoded protein is CASNIGTGHNSPLHF.